Given below is one TCR beta chain in context. The antigen is undetermined. This entry comes from a study of T cell responses to AZD1222 COVID-19 vaccine. Study outcomes and limitations: Breadth and depth of Spike-specific TCRs rose after two AZD1222 doses. Seropositivity was recorded at baseline in only a handful of AZD1222 recipients. White British donors predominated, females outnumbered males, and clonal diversity was possibly underestimated.

Only in-frame clones appear in the TCRdb table, and some are missing; sequencing was by immunoSEQ multiplex PCR. The sample yields 100,000 to 130,000 clones, approximately 92% seen once. Both about-4-week and about-12-week second-dose recipients were combined. CDR3 length: 13 amino acids. Germline CDR1 is MNHEY and CDR2 is SMNVEV (reference sequence). The V and J ends lost 4 bases and 0 bases respectively, with 4 bases between them. This specimen consisted of peripheral blood, obtained 28 days after the second AZD1222 dose. The chain carries TRBV27 and TRBJ1-5; D remains unclear. The clonotype was recovered from an adult who received the AZD1222 COVID-19 vaccine. The CDR3 reads CASSWNSNQPQHF. For the CDR3, the DNA is TGTGCCAGCAGTTGGAATAGCAATCAGCCCCAGCATTTT.